The next 2 T cell receptor beta chains were all read from a single sample in a study of blood T cell repertoires in COVID-19. TCRdb keeps only in-frame clones here, not all; method: immunoSEQ multiplex PCR. Of roughly 410,000 clones listed, roughly 90% are singletons. The material sequenced was peripheral blood. The source of these receptors is a man aged 40-49 years with acute or convalescent COVID-19.

This clone was found once. V and J are TRBV7-6 and TRBJ2-7; 10 bases are shared with TRBD1. The CDR3 has 14 amino acids. V dropped 3 bases and J dropped 3; count of bases not matched to a gene: 2. Germline values: CDR1 SGHVS, CDR2 FNYEAQ. CDR3 nucleotide sequence: TGTGCCAGCAGCTTCGGGACAGGGGTCTACGAGCAGTACTTC. Translation gives CASSFGTGVYEQYF.

V gene TRBV7-8 combines with J gene TRBJ2-5; TRBD1 matches at 7 bases. Germline V gives CDR1 SGHVS, CDR2 FQNEAQ. The J segment lost 0 bases and the V segment lost 4 bases, leaving 2 bases of the junction unmatched. The CDR3 covers 14 residues. The CDR3 DNA sequence: TGTGCCAGCAGCTACGACAGGGACCAAGAGACCCAGTACTTC. This encodes CASSYDRDQETQYF.